Listed below are T cell receptor beta chains from one sample, sequenced in a study of CD8+CD57+ T cells in acquired aplastic anemia. TCRdb processed the reads anew with MiXCR; each CDR3 protein has one entry. The table has around 200,000 distinct CDR3 sequences, about half seen once; the top ten hold roughly 21%. Specimen: sorted CD4+, CD8+, or CD8+CD57+ T cells (not recorded which) from PBMCs. Receptors were obtained from a human donor with aplastic anemia. The CDR3 runs from the conserved cysteine through the conserved F or W. A D gene is named only where the DNA matches it firmly. Expanded clones get a size class; other rows say once, few or many, or leave the size out.

length	V	D	size	J	DNA	CDR3
15	TRBV7-3	-	-	TRBJ1-2	TGTGCCAGCAGCTTATCGCACAGACGACTGTATGGCTACACCTTC	CASSLSHRRLYGYTF
15	TRBV10-3	TRBD2	-	TRBJ2-2	TGTGCCATCAGTTATGCGGGAGGAGACACCGGGGAGCTGTTTTTT	CAISYAGGDTGELFF
16	TRBV5-1	TRBD2	many	TRBJ2-3	TGCGCCAGCAGCCCACTGACTAGCAGTAGCACAGATACGCAGTATTTT	CASSPLTSSSTDTQYF
14	TRBV6-2/TRBV6-3	-	few	TRBJ2-7	TGTGCCAGCAGTATCCTGGGCAGCCCCTACGAGCAGTACTTC	CASSILGSPYEQYF
15	TRBV5-1	-	many	TRBJ2-2	TGCGCCAGCAGCTTTGAGGGCAGCAACACCGGGGAGCTGTTTTTT	CASSFEGSNTGELFF
13	TRBV19	-	-	TRBJ2-1	TGTGCCAGTAGTATAGGAGAAGGGCGGGAGCAGTTCTTC	CASSIGEGREQFF
12	TRBV7-3	TRBD1	many	TRBJ2-5	TGTGCCAGCAGCTTAGCAGGGGGGACCCAGTACTTC	CASSLAGGTQYF
14	TRBV2	-	-	TRBJ1-2	TGTGCCAGCAGGGATGACAGATCCGCCGCAGGCTACACCTTC	CASRDDRSAAGYTF
14	TRBV7-9	-	-	TRBJ2-7	TGTGCCAGCAGCTCCTTCGGGTTCCCCTACGAGCAGTACTTC	CASSSFGFPYEQYF
15	TRBV7-9	-	-	TRBJ1-5	TGTGCCAGCAGAACTACCGGGACAACCAGGCGGCCCCAGCATTTT	CASRTTGTTRRPQHF
15	TRBV5-1	TRBD1	many	TRBJ2-3	TGCGCCAGCAGCTTGGACAGGGGCCGCACAGATACGCAGTATTTT	CASSLDRGRTDTQYF
13	TRBV7-6	-	many	TRBJ1-4	TGTGCCAGCAGCACCACACCAGGGGAATTACTGTTTTTT	CASSTTPGELLFF
15	TRBV20-1	TRBD1	many	TRBJ1-1	TGCAGTGCTATCCGGACAGGGCGGGCGAACACTGAAGCTTTCTTT	CSAIRTGRANTEAFF
13	TRBV7-8	-	-	TRBJ2-7	TGTGCCAGCAGCCTGGAGACCCCATACGAGCAGTACTTC	CASSLETPYEQYF